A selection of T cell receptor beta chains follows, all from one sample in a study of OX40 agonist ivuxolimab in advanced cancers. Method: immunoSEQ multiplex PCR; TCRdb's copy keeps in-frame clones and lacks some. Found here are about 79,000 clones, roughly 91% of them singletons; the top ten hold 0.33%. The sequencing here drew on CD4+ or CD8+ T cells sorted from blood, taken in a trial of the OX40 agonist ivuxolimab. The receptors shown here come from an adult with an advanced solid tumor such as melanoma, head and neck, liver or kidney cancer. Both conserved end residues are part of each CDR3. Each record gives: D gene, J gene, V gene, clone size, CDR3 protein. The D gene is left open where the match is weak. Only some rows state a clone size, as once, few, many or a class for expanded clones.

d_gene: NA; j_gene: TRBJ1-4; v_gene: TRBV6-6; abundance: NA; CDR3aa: CASSLLGTAGEKLFF
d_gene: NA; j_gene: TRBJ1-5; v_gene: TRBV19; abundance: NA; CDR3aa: CASSIPHSQPQHF
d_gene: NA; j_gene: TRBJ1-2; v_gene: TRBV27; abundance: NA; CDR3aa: CASSTKTGSYGYTF
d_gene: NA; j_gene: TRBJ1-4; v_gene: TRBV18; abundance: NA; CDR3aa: CASSPRRQRNEKLFF
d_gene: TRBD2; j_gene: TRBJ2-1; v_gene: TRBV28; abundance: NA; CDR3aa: CASTLIYGGAHNEQFF
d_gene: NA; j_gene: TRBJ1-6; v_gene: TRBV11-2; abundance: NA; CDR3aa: CASSLDRNSYNSPLHF
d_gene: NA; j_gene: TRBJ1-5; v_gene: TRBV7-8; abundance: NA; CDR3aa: CASSLSRTPRDQPQHF
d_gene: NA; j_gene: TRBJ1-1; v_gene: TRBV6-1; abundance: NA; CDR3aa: CASSVQGREAFF
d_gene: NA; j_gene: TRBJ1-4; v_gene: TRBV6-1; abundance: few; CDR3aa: CASSEFQGGDEKLFF
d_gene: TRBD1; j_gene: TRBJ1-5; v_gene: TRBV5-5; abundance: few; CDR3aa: CASMPGQGRQPQHF
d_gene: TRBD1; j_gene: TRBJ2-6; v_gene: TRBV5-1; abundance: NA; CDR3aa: CASSLGQGAAGANVLTF
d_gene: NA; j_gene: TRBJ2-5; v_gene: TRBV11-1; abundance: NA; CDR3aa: CASSPAVLQETQYF
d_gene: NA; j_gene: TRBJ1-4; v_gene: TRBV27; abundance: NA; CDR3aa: CASSFYGTDNEKLFF
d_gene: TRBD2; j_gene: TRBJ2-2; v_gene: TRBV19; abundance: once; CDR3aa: CASSPRGGLNTGELFF
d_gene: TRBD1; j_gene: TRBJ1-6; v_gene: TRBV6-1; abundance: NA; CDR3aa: CATLPQGNYNSPLHF
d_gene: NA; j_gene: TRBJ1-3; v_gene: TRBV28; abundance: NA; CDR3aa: CASSFAHSGNTIYF
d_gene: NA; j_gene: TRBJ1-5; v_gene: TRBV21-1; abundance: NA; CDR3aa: CATLQDRGKQDQPQHF
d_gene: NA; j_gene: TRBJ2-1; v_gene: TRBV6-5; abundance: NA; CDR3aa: CASSYSGRSLSNEQFF
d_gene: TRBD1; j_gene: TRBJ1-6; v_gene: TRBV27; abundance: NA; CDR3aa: CASSLWDRANSPLHF
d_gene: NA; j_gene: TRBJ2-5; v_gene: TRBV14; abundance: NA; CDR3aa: CASSQPETQYF
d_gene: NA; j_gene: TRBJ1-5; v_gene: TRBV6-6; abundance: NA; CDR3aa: CASSYSQTLKGQPQHF
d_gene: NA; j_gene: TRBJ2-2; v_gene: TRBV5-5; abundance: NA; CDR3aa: CASSLVNTGELFF
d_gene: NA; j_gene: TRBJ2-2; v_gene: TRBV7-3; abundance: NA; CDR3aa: CASSLGFNTGELFF
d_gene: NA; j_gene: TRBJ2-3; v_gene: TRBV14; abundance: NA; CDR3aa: CASSPSGDTQYF
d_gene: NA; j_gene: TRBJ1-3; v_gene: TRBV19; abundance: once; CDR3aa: CASSIGQTSGNTIYF
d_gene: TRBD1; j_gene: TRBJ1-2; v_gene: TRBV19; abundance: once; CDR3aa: CASSTDRGRRGYTF
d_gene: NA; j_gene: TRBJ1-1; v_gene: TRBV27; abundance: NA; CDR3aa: CASSLLRTPNTEAFF
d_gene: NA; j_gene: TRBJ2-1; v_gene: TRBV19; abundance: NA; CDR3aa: CASSPRTGIYNEQFF
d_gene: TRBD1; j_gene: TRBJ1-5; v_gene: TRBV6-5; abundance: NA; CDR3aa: CASSYDRASNQPQHF
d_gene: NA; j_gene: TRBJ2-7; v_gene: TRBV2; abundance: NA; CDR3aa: CATLAESSYEQYF
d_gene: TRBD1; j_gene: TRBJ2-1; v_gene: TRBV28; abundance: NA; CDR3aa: CASRPTGGSYNEQFF
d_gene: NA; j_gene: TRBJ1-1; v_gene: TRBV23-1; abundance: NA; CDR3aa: CASSQSRVRGIGNTEAFF
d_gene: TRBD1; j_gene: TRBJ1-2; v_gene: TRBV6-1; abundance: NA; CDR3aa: CASSLQGAGYGYTF
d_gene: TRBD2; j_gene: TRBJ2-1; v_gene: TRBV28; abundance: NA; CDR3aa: CASRPSFRGGRDEQFF
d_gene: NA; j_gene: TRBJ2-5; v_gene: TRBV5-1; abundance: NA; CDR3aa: CASSLEASAETQYF
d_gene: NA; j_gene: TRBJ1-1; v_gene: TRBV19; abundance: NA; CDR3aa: CASKGPDGRTEAFF
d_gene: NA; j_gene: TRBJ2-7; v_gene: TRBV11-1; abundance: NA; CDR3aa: CASSWAGANYEQYF
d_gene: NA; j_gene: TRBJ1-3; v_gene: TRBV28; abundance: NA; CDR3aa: CASRSTGLSGNTIYF
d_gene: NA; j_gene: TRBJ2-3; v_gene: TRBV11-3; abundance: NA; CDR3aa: CASSSGTGLGTDTQYF
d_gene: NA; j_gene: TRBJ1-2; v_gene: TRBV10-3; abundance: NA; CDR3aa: CAISATQGFHYGYTF
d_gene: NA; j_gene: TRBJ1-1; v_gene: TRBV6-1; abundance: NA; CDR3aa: CASTSSGNTEAFF
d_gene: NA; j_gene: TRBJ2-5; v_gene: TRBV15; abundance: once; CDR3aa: CATSRGEVRETQYF
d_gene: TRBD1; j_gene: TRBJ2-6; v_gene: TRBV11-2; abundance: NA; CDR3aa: CASSLEPGGSGANVLTF
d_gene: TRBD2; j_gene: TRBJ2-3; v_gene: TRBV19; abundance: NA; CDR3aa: CASSIGLAGTDTQYF
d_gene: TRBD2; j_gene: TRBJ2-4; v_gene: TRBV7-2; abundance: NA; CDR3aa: CASSAVLAGGNIQYF
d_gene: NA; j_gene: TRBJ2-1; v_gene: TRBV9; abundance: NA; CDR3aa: CASMGGSYNEQFF
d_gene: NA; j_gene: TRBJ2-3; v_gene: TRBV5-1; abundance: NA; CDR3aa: CASSPGVIPTDTQYF
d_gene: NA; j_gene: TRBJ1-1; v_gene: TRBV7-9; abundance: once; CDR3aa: CASSPDMFNTEAFF
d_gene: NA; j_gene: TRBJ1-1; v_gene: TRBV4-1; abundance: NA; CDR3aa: CASSQDHPSGAFF
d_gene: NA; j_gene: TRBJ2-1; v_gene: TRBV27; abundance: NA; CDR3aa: CASAAPRQDLRYNEQFF
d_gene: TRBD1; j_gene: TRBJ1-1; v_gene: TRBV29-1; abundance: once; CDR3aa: CSAKTGFTEAFF
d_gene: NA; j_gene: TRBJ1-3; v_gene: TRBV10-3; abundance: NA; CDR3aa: CAIRESHSGNTIYF
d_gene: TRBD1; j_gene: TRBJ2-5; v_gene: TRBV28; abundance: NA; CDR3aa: CASSTRQGATQETQYF
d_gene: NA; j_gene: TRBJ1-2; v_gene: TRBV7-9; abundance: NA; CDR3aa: CASSLRDDYGYTF
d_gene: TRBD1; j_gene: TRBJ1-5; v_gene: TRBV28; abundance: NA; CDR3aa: CASSSAGTGTQPQHF
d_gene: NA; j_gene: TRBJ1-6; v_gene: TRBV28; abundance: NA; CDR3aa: CASSLWAAFYNSPLHF
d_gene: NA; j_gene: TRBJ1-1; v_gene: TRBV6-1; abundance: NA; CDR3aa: CASSGEHVINTEAFF